The entry below gives a single TCR beta chain sequence along with its context. What it recognizes is unknown. This sample is drawn from a study of cytomegalovirus exposure and HLA in healthy donors. Whole-study results and caveats: A cluster of highly shared sequence variants was likely a sequencing artifact.

PCR employed 60 Vbeta and 13 Jbeta primers. Study processing details: Approximately 10 million shared chains were among 80 million or so unique TCR beta chains counted in a later analysis. TCRdb keeps only in-frame clones here, not all; method: immunoSEQ multiplex PCR. Clone size and the V and J calls come from that table; the DNA yielded D and trimming. The table has 130,000 to 150,000 clones, about three quarters seen once; the top ten hold 3%. The CDR3 runs 16 residues. The V gene's germline CDR1 is MGHRA and CDR2 YSYEKL. V lost 1 base and J lost 2, with 13 bases in between. The sample comprised PBMCs. The chain combines TRBV4-1 with TRBJ2-3; a weak D match, TRBD2 (6 bases). The TCR comes from a man in his forties in good health and CMV-seropositive. CDR3 in amino acids: CASSQAKGTYTDTQYF. CDR3 sequence (DNA): TGCGCCAGCAGCCAAGCTAAAGGGACTTACACAGATACGCAGTATTTT.